A selection of T cell receptor beta chains follows, all from one sample in a study of CD8+ T cells in alopecia areata. Sequencing used immunoSEQ multiplex PCR; TCRdb keeps in-frame clones, though not all of them. This repertoire shows about 190,000 clones, around 60% found once; its top ten account for 0.65% to 0.7%. This specimen consisted of CD4+ T cells sorted from blood, obtained at week 4, from a patient treated with tofacitinib. These receptors were collected from a human donor with alopecia areata. Both conserved end residues are part of each CDR3. Each record gives: J gene, D gene, V gene, clone size, CDR3 protein, CDR3 DNA. A D gene is named only where the DNA matches it firmly. Clone size is not always given. Where it is, it says once, few, many or a class for expanded clones.

j_gene: TRBJ2-5
d_gene: -
v_gene: TRBV5-4
abundance: -
CDR3aa: CASSHPSRGTQYF
CDR3nt: TGTGCCAGCAGCCATCCGAGCCGTGGGACCCAGTACTTC

j_gene: TRBJ2-3
d_gene: TRBD2
v_gene: TRBV27
abundance: few
CDR3aa: CASSLGTSGSRVTDTQYF
CDR3nt: TGTGCCAGCAGTTTAGGGACTAGCGGGAGTCGGGTAACAGATACGCAGTATTTT

j_gene: TRBJ2-3
d_gene: TRBD2
v_gene: TRBV29-1
abundance: few
CDR3aa: CSVSSGRAGDTQYF
CDR3nt: TGCAGCGTCTCTAGCGGGAGGGCCGGAGATACGCAGTATTTT

j_gene: TRBJ1-2
d_gene: TRBD1
v_gene: TRBV18
abundance: many
CDR3aa: CASSGTGGLYGYTF
CDR3nt: TGTGCCAGCTCCGGGACAGGGGGCCTCTATGGCTACACCTTC

j_gene: TRBJ2-5
d_gene: TRBD2
v_gene: TRBV29-1
abundance: -
CDR3aa: CSVGGLAKETQYF
CDR3nt: TGCAGCGTGGGGGGACTAGCGAAAGAGACCCAGTACTTC

j_gene: TRBJ1-1
d_gene: -
v_gene: TRBV29-1
abundance: -
CDR3aa: CSVEDPPLGGGTEAFF
CDR3nt: TGCAGCGTTGAAGATCCTCCGTTAGGAGGAGGCACTGAAGCTTTCTTT

j_gene: TRBJ1-2
d_gene: -
v_gene: TRBV29-1
abundance: few
CDR3aa: CSVEGKTNYGYTF
CDR3nt: TGCAGCGTTGAGGGGAAAACTAACTATGGCTACACCTTC

j_gene: TRBJ1-2
d_gene: -
v_gene: TRBV6-5
abundance: -
CDR3aa: CASSELGYTF
CDR3nt: TGTGCCAGCAGTGAATTGGGCTACACCTTC

j_gene: TRBJ1-4
d_gene: -
v_gene: TRBV5-5
abundance: few
CDR3aa: CASGLPATNEKLFF
CDR3nt: TGTGCCAGCGGATTACCTGCTACTAATGAAAAACTGTTTTTT

j_gene: TRBJ2-3
d_gene: TRBD2
v_gene: TRBV7-2
abundance: -
CDR3aa: CASSLGLAGAGDTQYF
CDR3nt: TGTGCCAGCAGTTTGGGACTAGCGGGAGCCGGGGATACGCAGTATTTT

j_gene: TRBJ2-5
d_gene: -
v_gene: TRBV7-6
abundance: few
CDR3aa: CASSFLGQGRVFGETQYF
CDR3nt: TGTGCCAGCAGCTTCCTGGGGCAGGGCAGGGTATTTGGGGAGACCCAGTACTTC

j_gene: TRBJ1-2
d_gene: -
v_gene: TRBV29-1
abundance: -
CDR3aa: CSVIKAGLGRGYTF
CDR3nt: TGCAGCGTTATTAAGGCAGGGTTAGGGAGGGGCTACACCTTC

j_gene: TRBJ1-2
d_gene: -
v_gene: TRBV6-6
abundance: -
CDR3aa: CASSPGGAYTF
CDR3nt: TGTGCCAGCAGTCCCGGGGGGGCCTACACCTTC

j_gene: TRBJ1-1
d_gene: -
v_gene: TRBV5-6
abundance: -
CDR3aa: CASSSFVSNTEAFF
CDR3nt: TGTGCCAGCAGCTCTTTTGTCTCGAACACTGAAGCTTTCTTT

j_gene: TRBJ2-4
d_gene: -
v_gene: TRBV5-1
abundance: -
CDR3aa: CASSLGLENIQYF
CDR3nt: TGCGCCAGCAGCTTGGGGCTTGAAAACATTCAGTACTTC

j_gene: TRBJ2-7
d_gene: TRBD2
v_gene: TRBV7-2
abundance: -
CDR3aa: CASSLGSSGSYEQYF
CDR3nt: TGTGCCAGCAGCTTAGGGTCTAGCGGCTCCTACGAGCAGTACTTC

j_gene: TRBJ2-7
d_gene: TRBD2
v_gene: TRBV4-2
abundance: -
CDR3aa: CASSQAGLAGGEQYF
CDR3nt: TGTGCCAGCAGCCAAGCCGGACTAGCGGGAGGCGAGCAGTACTTC

j_gene: TRBJ2-3
d_gene: -
v_gene: TRBV28
abundance: -
CDR3aa: CASSLSRTEDYTDTQYF
CDR3nt: TGTGCCAGCAGTTTATCGAGGACGGAAGATTACACAGATACGCAGTATTTT

j_gene: TRBJ1-4
d_gene: -
v_gene: TRBV9
abundance: -
CDR3aa: CASSAHGSSKKLFF
CDR3nt: TGTGCCAGCAGCGCCCACGGGTCCAGCAAAAAACTGTTTTTT

j_gene: TRBJ2-1
d_gene: -
v_gene: TRBV4-1
abundance: -
CDR3aa: CASSRPLGGRDNEQFF
CDR3nt: TGCGCCAGCAGCCGCCCCCTAGGGGGGCGAGACAATGAGCAGTTCTTC

j_gene: TRBJ1-2
d_gene: -
v_gene: TRBV20-1
abundance: few
CDR3aa: CSANNYGYTF
CDR3nt: TGCAGTGCCAATAACTATGGCTACACCTTC

j_gene: TRBJ2-3
d_gene: TRBD2
v_gene: TRBV9
abundance: -
CDR3aa: CASSATQGGYTDTQYF
CDR3nt: TGTGCCAGCAGCGCAACGCAGGGAGGGTACACAGATACGCAGTATTTT

j_gene: TRBJ2-7
d_gene: TRBD1
v_gene: TRBV10-3
abundance: -
CDR3aa: CAISAPGTGRTYEQYF
CDR3nt: TGTGCCATCAGTGCGCCTGGGACAGGGCGTACCTACGAGCAGTACTTC

j_gene: TRBJ2-2
d_gene: -
v_gene: TRBV11-2
abundance: -
CDR3aa: CASSLGRATGELFF
CDR3nt: TGTGCCAGCAGCTTAGGGAGGGCCACCGGGGAGCTGTTTTTT

j_gene: TRBJ2-6
d_gene: -
v_gene: TRBV7-3
abundance: -
CDR3aa: CASSLSGPYLSGANVLTF
CDR3nt: TGTGCCAGCAGCTTATCCGGGCCCTACCTCTCTGGGGCCAACGTCCTGACTTTC

j_gene: TRBJ2-1
d_gene: -
v_gene: TRBV4-1
abundance: -
CDR3aa: CASSLGLANYNEQFF
CDR3nt: TGCGCCAGCAGCCTGGGGCTAGCGAACTACAATGAGCAGTTCTTC

j_gene: TRBJ2-7
d_gene: TRBD1
v_gene: TRBV29-1
abundance: few
CDR3aa: CSVEGTGASYEQYF
CDR3nt: TGCAGCGTTGAAGGGACAGGGGCTTCCTACGAGCAGTACTTC

j_gene: TRBJ2-1
d_gene: -
v_gene: TRBV29-1
abundance: -
CDR3aa: CSDRLARGYNEQFF
CDR3nt: TGCAGCGACCGTCTAGCGAGGGGCTACAATGAGCAGTTCTTC

j_gene: TRBJ2-3
d_gene: TRBD1
v_gene: TRBV11-2
abundance: few
CDR3aa: CASSLVGWTGEPDTQYF
CDR3nt: TGTGCCAGCAGCTTAGTTGGGTGGACAGGGGAGCCAGATACGCAGTATTTT

j_gene: TRBJ2-7
d_gene: -
v_gene: TRBV13
abundance: -
CDR3aa: CASSSPGAGEQYF
CDR3nt: TGTGCCAGCAGCTCCCCAGGGGCGGGCGAGCAGTACTTC

j_gene: TRBJ1-1
d_gene: -
v_gene: TRBV7-3
abundance: -
CDR3aa: CASSRQENTEAFF
CDR3nt: TGTGCCAGCAGCCGACAAGAGAACACTGAAGCTTTCTTT

j_gene: TRBJ2-2
d_gene: TRBD1
v_gene: TRBV29-1
abundance: -
CDR3aa: CSVATGGQWAGELFF
CDR3nt: TGCAGCGTTGCCACAGGGGGGCAATGGGCCGGGGAGCTGTTTTTT

j_gene: TRBJ1-5
d_gene: -
v_gene: TRBV4-3
abundance: -
CDR3aa: CASSQDAGVDQPQHF
CDR3nt: TGCGCCAGCAGCCAAGATGCGGGGGTGGATCAGCCCCAGCATTTT

j_gene: TRBJ2-3
d_gene: -
v_gene: TRBV7-2
abundance: -
CDR3aa: CASSPERVGTDTQYF
CDR3nt: TGTGCCAGCAGCCCCGAGCGGGTTGGGACAGATACGCAGTATTTT

j_gene: TRBJ1-2
d_gene: -
v_gene: TRBV15
abundance: once
CDR3aa: CATTKGIDYGYTF
CDR3nt: TGTGCCACCACGAAGGGGATCGACTATGGCTACACCTTC

j_gene: TRBJ1-2
d_gene: -
v_gene: TRBV18
abundance: -
CDR3aa: CASSPGTARRGYTF
CDR3nt: TGTGCCAGCTCACCTGGGACGGCGAGGAGGGGCTACACCTTC

j_gene: TRBJ1-1
d_gene: -
v_gene: TRBV7-8
abundance: few
CDR3aa: CASSRGLRGMNTEAFF
CDR3nt: TGTGCCAGCAGCCGAGGACTCCGGGGGATGAACACTGAAGCTTTCTTT

j_gene: TRBJ1-5
d_gene: -
v_gene: TRBV2
abundance: -
CDR3aa: CASSEQLRSGGPQHF
CDR3nt: TGTGCCAGCAGTGAGCAGTTGCGGTCAGGTGGGCCCCAGCATTTT

j_gene: TRBJ2-2
d_gene: TRBD1
v_gene: TRBV29-1
abundance: -
CDR3aa: CSAETGTGGATPPGELFF
CDR3nt: TGCAGCGCCGAGACCGGGACAGGGGGCGCGACTCCCCCCGGGGAGCTGTTTTTT

j_gene: TRBJ1-2
d_gene: -
v_gene: TRBV30
abundance: -
CDR3aa: CAWSVQAYGYTF
CDR3nt: TGTGCCTGGAGTGTACAGGCCTATGGCTACACCTTC

j_gene: TRBJ2-7
d_gene: TRBD1
v_gene: TRBV29-1
abundance: -
CDR3aa: CSVAHKTGGRNEQYF
CDR3nt: TGCAGCGTTGCACACAAGACAGGGGGCAGGAACGAGCAGTACTTC

j_gene: TRBJ2-1
d_gene: TRBD1
v_gene: TRBV28
abundance: -
CDR3aa: CASKDRGDEQFF
CDR3nt: TGTGCCAGCAAGGACAGGGGAGATGAGCAGTTCTTC

j_gene: TRBJ1-2
d_gene: TRBD1
v_gene: TRBV7-2
abundance: -
CDR3aa: CASSLGQGEGGYTF
CDR3nt: TGTGCCAGCAGCTTAGGGCAGGGGGAGGGTGGCTACACCTTC

j_gene: TRBJ2-7
d_gene: -
v_gene: TRBV27
abundance: -
CDR3aa: CASSPRERDYEQYF
CDR3nt: TGTGCCAGCAGTCCCCGGGAGCGAGACTACGAGCAGTACTTC

j_gene: TRBJ2-7
d_gene: TRBD1
v_gene: TRBV29-1
abundance: -
CDR3aa: CSVERDRGGEQYF
CDR3nt: TGCAGCGTTGAAAGGGACAGGGGCGGCGAGCAGTACTTC

j_gene: TRBJ1-4
d_gene: -
v_gene: TRBV4-2
abundance: -
CDR3aa: CASSRDFGLFF
CDR3nt: TGTGCCAGCAGCCGGGACTTTGGGTTGTTTTTT

j_gene: TRBJ2-1
d_gene: -
v_gene: TRBV23-1
abundance: -
CDR3aa: CASSQSLTYNEQFF
CDR3nt: TGCGCCAGCAGTCAATCCCTGACCTACAATGAGCAGTTCTTC

j_gene: TRBJ1-1
d_gene: -
v_gene: TRBV5-1
abundance: few
CDR3aa: CASSLNRERNTEAFF
CDR3nt: TGCGCCAGCAGCTTGAACCGGGAACGGAACACTGAAGCTTTCTTT

j_gene: TRBJ1-1
d_gene: -
v_gene: TRBV10-3
abundance: few
CDR3aa: CAISESGLGGNTEAFF
CDR3nt: TGTGCCATCAGTGAGTCGGGGCTGGGAGGGAACACTGAAGCTTTCTTT

j_gene: TRBJ2-3
d_gene: -
v_gene: TRBV7-9
abundance: -
CDR3aa: CASSLFPPGPGTQYF
CDR3nt: TGTGCCAGCAGCTTATTCCCCCCTGGCCCCGGTACGCAGTATTTT

j_gene: TRBJ2-3
d_gene: -
v_gene: TRBV7-2
abundance: -
CDR3aa: CASSLAAPWDTQYF
CDR3nt: TGTGCCAGCAGCTTAGCAGCGCCCTGGGATACGCAGTATTTT

j_gene: TRBJ2-5
d_gene: -
v_gene: TRBV13
abundance: -
CDR3aa: CASTLGASAGETQYF
CDR3nt: TGTGCCAGCACCCTAGGGGCTAGCGCAGGAGAGACCCAGTACTTC

j_gene: TRBJ2-6
d_gene: -
v_gene: TRBV19
abundance: -
CDR3aa: CASSIRLTSGANVLTF
CDR3nt: TGTGCCAGTAGTATAAGGCTGACCTCTGGGGCCAACGTCCTGACTTTC

j_gene: TRBJ2-3
d_gene: -
v_gene: TRBV5-1
abundance: once
CDR3aa: CASSLAVSSTDTQYF
CDR3nt: TGCGCCAGCAGCTTGGCGGTCTCTAGCACAGATACGCAGTATTTT

j_gene: TRBJ1-1
d_gene: -
v_gene: TRBV6-5
abundance: -
CDR3aa: CASSYSRWKNTEAFF
CDR3nt: TGTGCCAGCAGTTACTCCAGGTGGAAGAACACTGAAGCTTTCTTT

j_gene: TRBJ2-1
d_gene: TRBD2
v_gene: TRBV7-2
abundance: few
CDR3aa: CASRKGGGTSRALFF
CDR3nt: TGTGCCAGCAGAAAAGGAGGGGGGACTAGCAGAGCGTTGTTCTTC

j_gene: TRBJ1-2
d_gene: -
v_gene: TRBV25-1
abundance: -
CDR3aa: CASQPTTGFYGYTF
CDR3nt: TGTGCCAGTCAACCCACCACAGGGTTCTATGGCTACACCTTC

j_gene: TRBJ1-3
d_gene: -
v_gene: TRBV29-1
abundance: few
CDR3aa: CSVREPGNTIYF
CDR3nt: TGCAGCGTTAGGGAGCCCGGAAACACCATATATTTT

j_gene: TRBJ2-7
d_gene: TRBD2
v_gene: TRBV7-2
abundance: -
CDR3aa: CASSPTGKRESYEQYF
CDR3nt: TGTGCCAGCAGCCCCACGGGCAAGCGGGAGTCGTACGAGCAGTACTTC

j_gene: TRBJ2-3
d_gene: TRBD2
v_gene: TRBV2
abundance: -
CDR3aa: CASRTSGKSGDTQYF
CDR3nt: TGTGCCAGCAGAACTAGCGGGAAGTCTGGAGATACGCAGTATTTT